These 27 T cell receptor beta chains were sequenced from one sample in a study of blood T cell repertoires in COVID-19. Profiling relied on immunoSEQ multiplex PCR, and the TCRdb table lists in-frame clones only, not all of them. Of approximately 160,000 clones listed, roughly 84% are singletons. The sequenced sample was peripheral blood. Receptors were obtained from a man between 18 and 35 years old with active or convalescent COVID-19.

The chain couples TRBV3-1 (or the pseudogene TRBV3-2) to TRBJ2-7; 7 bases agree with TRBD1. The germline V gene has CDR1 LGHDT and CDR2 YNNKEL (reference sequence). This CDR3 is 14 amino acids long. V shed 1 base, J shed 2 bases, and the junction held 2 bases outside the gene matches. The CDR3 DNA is TGTGCCAGCAGCCAAGTCCAGGGGGCCTACGAGCAGTACTTC. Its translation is CASSQVQGAYEQYF.

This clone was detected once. The CDR3 DNA is TGTGCCAGCAGCTCAGCCCTAGCGGGAGAGAAATACAATGAGCAGTTCTTC. Translation gives CASSSALAGEKYNEQFF. This chain uses TRBV7-9 with TRBJ2-1; TRBD2 matches 10 bases. The CDR3 runs 17 residues. The junction had 10 bases not matched to a gene; V was cut back by 4 bases and J by 4 bases. Germline assignment: CDR1 SEHNR and CDR2 FQNEAQ (reference sequence). The variable domain in full, with the rest retrieved from reference TRBV7-9 and TRBJ2-1, is DTGVSQNPRHKITKRGQNVTFRCDPISEHNRLYWYRQTLGQGPEFLTYFQNEAQLEKSRLLSDRFSAERPKGSFSTLEIQRTEQGDSAMYLCASSSALAGEKYNEQFFGPGTRLTVL.

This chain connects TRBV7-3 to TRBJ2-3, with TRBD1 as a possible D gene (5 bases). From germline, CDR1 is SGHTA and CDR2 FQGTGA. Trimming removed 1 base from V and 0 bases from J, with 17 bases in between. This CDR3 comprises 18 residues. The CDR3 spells CASSLMGSAGLSTDTQYF. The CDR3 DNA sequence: TGTGCCAGCAGCTTAATGGGAAGTGCAGGGCTGAGCACAGATACGCAGTATTTT.

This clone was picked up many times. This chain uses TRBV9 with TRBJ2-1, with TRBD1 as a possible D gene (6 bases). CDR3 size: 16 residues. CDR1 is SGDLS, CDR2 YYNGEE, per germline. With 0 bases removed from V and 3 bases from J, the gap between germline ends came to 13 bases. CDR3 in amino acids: CASSVVGGVGYNEQFF. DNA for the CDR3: TGTGCCAGCAGCGTAGTAGGGGGAGTAGGCTACAATGAGCAGTTCTTC.

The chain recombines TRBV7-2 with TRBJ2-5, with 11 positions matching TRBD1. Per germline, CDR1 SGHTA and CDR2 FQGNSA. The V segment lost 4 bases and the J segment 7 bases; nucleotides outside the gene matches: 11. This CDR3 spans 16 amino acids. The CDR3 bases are TGTGCCAGCAGCTCTTCCGGACAGGGGGCGCTGGGGACCCAGTACTTC. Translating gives CASSSSGQGALGTQYF.

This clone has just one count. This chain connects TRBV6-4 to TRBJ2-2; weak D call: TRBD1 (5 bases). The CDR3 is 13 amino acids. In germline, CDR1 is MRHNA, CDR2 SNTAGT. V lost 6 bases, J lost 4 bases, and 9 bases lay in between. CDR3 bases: TGTGCCAGCAGCGACAGCTTCACCGGGGAGCTGTTTTTT. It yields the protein CASSDSFTGELFF.

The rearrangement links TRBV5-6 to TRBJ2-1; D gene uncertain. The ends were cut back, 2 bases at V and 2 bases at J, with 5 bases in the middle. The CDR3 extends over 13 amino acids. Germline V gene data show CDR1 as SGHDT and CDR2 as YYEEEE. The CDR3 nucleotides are TGTGCCAGCAGCTTCTCAGCCTACAATGAGCAGTTCTTC. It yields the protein CASSFSAYNEQFF.

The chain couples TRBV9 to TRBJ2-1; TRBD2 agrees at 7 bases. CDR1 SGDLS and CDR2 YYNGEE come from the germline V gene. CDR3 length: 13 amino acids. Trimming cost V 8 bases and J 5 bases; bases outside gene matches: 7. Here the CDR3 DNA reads TGTGCCAGTACCGGGACTACACACAATGAGCAGTTCTTC. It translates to CASTGTTHNEQFF.

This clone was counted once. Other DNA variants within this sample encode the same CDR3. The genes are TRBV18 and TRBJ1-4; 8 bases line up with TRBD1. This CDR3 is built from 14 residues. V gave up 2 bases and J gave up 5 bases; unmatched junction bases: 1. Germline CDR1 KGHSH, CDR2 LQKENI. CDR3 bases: TGTGCCAGCTCACCAACAGGGGGGAATGAAAAACTGTTTTTT. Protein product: CASSPTGGNEKLFF.

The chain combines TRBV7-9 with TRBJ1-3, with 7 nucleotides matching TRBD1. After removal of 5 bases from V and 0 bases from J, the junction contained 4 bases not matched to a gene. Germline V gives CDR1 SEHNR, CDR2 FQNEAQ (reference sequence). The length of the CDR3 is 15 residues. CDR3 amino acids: CASSLAGGSGNTIYF. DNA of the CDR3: TGTGCCAGCAGCCTTGCAGGGGGCTCTGGAAACACCATATATTTT.

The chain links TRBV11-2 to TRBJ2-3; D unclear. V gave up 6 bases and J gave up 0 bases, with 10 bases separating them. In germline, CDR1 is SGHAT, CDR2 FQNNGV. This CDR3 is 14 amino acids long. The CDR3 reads CASSPGVSTDTQYF. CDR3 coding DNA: TGTGCCAGCAGTCCAGGTGTTAGCACAGATACGCAGTATTTT. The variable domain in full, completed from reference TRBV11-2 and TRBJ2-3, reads EAGVAQSPRYKIIEKRQSVAFWCNPISGHATLYWYQQILGQGPKLLIQFQNNGVVDDSQLPKDRFSAERLKGVDSTLKIQPAKLEDSAVYLCASSPGVSTDTQYFGPGTRLTVL.

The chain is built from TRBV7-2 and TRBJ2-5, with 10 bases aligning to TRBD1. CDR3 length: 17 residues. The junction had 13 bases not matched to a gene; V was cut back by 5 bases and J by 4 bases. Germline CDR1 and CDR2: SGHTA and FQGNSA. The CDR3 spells CASSPWTGGGLLETQYF. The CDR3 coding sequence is TGTGCCAGCAGCCCCTGGACAGGGGGAGGTTTACTAGAGACCCAGTACTTC.

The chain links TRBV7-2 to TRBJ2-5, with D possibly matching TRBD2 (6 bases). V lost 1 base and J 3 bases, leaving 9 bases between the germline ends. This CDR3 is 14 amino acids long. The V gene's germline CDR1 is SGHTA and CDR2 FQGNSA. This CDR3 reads CASSLVAGKETQYF. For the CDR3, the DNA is TGTGCCAGCAGCTTAGTGGCGGGAAAAGAGACCCAGTACTTC.

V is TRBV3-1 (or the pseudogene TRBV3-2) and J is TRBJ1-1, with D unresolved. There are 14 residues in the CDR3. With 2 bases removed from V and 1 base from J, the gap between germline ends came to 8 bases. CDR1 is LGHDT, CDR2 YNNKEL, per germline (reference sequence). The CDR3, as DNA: TGTGCCAGCAGCCAATTCGGCGGGAACACTGAAGCTTTCTTT. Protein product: CASSQFGGNTEAFF.

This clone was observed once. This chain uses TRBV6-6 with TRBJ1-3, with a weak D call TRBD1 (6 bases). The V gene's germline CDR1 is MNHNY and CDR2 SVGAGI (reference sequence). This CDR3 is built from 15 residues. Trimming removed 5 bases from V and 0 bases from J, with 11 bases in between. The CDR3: CASSQQGSSGNTIYF. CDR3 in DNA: TGTGCCAGCAGTCAACAGGGTAGCTCTGGAAACACCATATATTTT.

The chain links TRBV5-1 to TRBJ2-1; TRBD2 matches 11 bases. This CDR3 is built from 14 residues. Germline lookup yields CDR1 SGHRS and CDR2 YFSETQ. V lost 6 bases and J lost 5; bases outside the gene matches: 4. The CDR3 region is CASKGLADNNEQFF. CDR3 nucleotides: TGCGCCAGCAAGGGACTAGCGGATAACAATGAGCAGTTCTTC.

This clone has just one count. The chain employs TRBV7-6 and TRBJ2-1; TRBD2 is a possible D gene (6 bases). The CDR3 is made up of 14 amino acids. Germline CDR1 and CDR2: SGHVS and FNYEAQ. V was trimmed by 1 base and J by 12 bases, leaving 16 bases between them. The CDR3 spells CASSLEGLGLRQFF. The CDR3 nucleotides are TGTGCCAGCAGCTTAGAGGGGTTGGGACTCAGGCAGTTCTTC.

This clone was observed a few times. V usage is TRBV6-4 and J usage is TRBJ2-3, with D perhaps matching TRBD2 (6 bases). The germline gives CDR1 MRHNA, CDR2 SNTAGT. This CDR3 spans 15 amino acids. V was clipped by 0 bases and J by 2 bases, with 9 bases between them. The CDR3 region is CASSDSGGNTDTQYF. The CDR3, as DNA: TGTGCCAGCAGTGACTCGGGGGGAAACACAGATACGCAGTATTTT.

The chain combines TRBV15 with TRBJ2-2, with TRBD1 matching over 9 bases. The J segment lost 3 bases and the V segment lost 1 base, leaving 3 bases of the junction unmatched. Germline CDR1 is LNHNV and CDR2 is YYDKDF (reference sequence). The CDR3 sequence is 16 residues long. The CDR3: CATSRGDRVDTGELFF. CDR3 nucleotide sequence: TGTGCCACCAGCAGAGGGGACAGGGTGGACACCGGGGAGCTGTTTTTT.

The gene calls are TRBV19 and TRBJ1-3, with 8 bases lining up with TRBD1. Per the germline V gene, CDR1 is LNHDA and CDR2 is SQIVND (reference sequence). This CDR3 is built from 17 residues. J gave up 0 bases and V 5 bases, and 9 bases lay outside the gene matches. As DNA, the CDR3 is TGTGCCAGTAGTCGGACCGGGACAGGCGCCTCTGGAAACACCATATATTTT. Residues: CASSRTGTGASGNTIYF.

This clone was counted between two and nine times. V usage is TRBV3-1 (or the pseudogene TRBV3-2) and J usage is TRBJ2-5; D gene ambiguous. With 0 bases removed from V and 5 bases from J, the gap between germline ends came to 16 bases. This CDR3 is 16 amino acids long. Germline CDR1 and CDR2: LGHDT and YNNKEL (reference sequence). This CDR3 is CASSQDLRRPWETQYF. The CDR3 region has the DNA TGTGCCAGCAGCCAAGACCTAAGGCGGCCTTGGGAGACCCAGTACTTC.

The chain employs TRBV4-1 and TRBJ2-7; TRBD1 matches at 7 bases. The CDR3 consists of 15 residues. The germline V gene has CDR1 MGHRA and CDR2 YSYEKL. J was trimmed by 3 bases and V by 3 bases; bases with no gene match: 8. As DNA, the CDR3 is TGCGCCAGCAGCCATATGACAGGGCTGGACTACGAGCAGTACTTC. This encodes CASSHMTGLDYEQYF.

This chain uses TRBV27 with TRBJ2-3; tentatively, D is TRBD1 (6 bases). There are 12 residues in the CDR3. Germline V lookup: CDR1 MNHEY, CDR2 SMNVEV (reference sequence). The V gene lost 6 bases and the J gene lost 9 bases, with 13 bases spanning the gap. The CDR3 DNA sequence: TGTGCCAGCAGCCCGGACAGTTTAACGCAGTATTTT. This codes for CASSPDSLTQYF.

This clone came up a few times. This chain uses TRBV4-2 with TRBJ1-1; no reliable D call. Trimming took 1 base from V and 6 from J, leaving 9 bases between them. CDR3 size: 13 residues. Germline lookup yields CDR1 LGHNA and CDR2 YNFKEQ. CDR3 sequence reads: CASSQVAGAEAFF. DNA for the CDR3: TGTGCCAGCAGCCAAGTAGCCGGGGCTGAAGCTTTCTTT.

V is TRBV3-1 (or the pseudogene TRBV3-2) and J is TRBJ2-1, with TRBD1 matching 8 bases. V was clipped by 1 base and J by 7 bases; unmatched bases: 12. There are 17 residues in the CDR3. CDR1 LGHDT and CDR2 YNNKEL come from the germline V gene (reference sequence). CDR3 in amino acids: CASSQVWTGRNMNEQFF. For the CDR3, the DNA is TGTGCCAGCAGCCAAGTATGGACAGGGAGGAATATGAATGAGCAGTTCTTC.

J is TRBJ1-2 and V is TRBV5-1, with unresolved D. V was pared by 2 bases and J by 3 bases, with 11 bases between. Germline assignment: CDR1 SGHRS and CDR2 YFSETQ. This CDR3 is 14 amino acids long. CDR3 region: CASSFSPEDYGYTF. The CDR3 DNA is TGCGCCAGCAGCTTTTCCCCAGAAGACTATGGCTACACCTTC.

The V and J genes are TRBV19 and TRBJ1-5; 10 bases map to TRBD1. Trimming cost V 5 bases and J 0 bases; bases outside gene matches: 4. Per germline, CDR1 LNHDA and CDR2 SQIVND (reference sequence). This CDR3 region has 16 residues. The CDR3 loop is CASSRQGAASNQPQHF. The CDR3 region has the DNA TGTGCCAGTAGTCGACAGGGGGCGGCTAGCAATCAGCCCCAGCATTTT.